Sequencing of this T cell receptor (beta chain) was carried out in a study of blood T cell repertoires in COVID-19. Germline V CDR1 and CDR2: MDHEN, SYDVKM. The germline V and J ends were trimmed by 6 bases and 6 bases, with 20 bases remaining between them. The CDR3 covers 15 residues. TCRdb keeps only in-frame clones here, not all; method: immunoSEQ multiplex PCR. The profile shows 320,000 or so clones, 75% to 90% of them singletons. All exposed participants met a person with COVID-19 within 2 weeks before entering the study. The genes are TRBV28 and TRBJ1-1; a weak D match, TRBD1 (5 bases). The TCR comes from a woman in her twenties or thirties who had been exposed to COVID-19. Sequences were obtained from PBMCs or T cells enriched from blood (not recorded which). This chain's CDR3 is CASRSQEYGTPEAFF. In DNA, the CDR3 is TGTGCCAGCAGGTCACAGGAGTATGGAACACCTGAAGCTTTCTTT. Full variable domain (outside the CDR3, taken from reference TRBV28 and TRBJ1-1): DVKVTQSSRYLVKRTGEKVFLECVQDMDHENMFWYRQDPGLGLRLIYFSYDVKMKEKGDIPEGYSVSREKKERFSLILESASTNQTSMYLCASRSQEYGTPEAFFGQGTRLTVV.